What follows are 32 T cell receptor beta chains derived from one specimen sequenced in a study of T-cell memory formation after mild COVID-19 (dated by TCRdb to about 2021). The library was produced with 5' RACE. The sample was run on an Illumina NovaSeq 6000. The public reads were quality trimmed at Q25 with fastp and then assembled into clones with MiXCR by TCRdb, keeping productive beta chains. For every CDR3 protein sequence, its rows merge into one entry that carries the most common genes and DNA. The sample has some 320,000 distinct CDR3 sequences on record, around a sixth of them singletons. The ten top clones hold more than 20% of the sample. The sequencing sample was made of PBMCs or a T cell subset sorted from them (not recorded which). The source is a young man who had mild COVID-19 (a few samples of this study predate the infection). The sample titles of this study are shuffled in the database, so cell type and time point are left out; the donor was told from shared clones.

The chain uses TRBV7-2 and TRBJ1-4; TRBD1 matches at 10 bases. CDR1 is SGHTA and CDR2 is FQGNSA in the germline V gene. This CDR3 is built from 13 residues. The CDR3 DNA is TGTGCGACCAGGGGGACAGGGGACGAAAAACTGTTTTTT. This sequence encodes CATRGTGDEKLFF.

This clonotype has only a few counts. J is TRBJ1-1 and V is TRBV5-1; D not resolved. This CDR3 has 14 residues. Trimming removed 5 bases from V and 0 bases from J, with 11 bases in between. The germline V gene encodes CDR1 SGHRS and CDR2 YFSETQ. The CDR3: CASRFLGMNTEAFF. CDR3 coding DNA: TGCGCCAGCAGGTTTCTAGGCATGAACACTGAAGCTTTCTTT.

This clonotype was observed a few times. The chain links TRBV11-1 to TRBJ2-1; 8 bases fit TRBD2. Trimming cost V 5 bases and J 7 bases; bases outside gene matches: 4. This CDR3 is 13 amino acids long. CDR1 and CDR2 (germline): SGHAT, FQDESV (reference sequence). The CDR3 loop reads CASSRGGSNEQFF. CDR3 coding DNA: TGTGCCAGCAGCCGCGGGGGGAGTAATGAGCAGTTCTTC.

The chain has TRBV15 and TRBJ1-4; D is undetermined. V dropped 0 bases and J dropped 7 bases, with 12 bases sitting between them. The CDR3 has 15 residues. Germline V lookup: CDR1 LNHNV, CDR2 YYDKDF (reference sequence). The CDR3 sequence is CATSRDGSRTEKLFF. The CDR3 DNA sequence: TGTGCCACCAGCAGAGATGGGAGTAGGACTGAAAAACTGTTTTTT.

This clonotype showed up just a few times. Here the CDR3 reads CASSQGPGENYGYTF. The CDR3, as DNA: TGCGCCAGCAGCCAAGGCCCCGGGGAGAACTATGGCTACACCTTC. The chain combines TRBV4-1 with TRBJ1-2; D remains ambiguous. Germline V gene sequence: CDR1 MGHRA, CDR2 YSYEKL. The CDR3 is 15 amino acids. V shed 1 base and J shed 2 bases, with 11 bases lying between them.

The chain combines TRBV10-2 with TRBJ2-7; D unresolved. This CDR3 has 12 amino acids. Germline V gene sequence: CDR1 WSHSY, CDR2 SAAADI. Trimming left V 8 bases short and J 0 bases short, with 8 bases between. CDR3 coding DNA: TGCGCCAGCGTGGGTGACTCCTACGAGCAGTACTTC. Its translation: CASVGDSYEQYF.

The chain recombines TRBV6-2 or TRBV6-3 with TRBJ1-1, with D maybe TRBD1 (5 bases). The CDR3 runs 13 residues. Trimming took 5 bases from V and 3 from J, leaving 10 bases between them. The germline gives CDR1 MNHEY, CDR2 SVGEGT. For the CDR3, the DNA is TGTGCCAGCAGTCCGGGACGGCACACTGAAGCTTTCTTT. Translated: CASSPGRHTEAFF.

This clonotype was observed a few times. The CDR3 nucleotides read TGTGCCAGCAGTGAAATTCTAGCGGGGGGGTCAGATACGCAGTATTTT. It encodes CASSEILAGGSDTQYF. This rearrangement joins TRBV2 to TRBJ2-3; TRBD2 agrees at 12 bases. Germline V gives CDR1 SNHLY, CDR2 FYNNEI. Trimming took 2 bases from V and 4 from J; bases not matched to a gene: 4. This CDR3 has 16 amino acids.

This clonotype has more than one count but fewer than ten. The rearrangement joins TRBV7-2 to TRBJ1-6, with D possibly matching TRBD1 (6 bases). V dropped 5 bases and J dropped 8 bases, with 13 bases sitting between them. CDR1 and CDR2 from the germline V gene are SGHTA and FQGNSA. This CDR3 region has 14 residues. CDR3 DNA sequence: TGTGCCAGCAGCGTAACAGGGACGGATTCACCCCTCCACTTT. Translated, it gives CASSVTGTDSPLHF.

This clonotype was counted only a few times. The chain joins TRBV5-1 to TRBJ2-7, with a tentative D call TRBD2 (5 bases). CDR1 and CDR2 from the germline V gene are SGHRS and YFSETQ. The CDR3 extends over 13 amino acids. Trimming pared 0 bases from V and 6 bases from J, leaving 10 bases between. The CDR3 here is CASSLVVGGEQYF. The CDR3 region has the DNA TGCGCCAGCAGCTTGGTGGTAGGAGGCGAGCAGTACTTC.

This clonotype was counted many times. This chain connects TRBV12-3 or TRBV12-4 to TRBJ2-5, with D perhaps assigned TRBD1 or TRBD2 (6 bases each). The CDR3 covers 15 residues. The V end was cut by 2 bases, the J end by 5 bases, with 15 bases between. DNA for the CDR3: TGTGCCAGCAGTTTACAGGGGAGGCCCCAGGAGACCCAGTACTTC. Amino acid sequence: CASSLQGRPQETQYF.

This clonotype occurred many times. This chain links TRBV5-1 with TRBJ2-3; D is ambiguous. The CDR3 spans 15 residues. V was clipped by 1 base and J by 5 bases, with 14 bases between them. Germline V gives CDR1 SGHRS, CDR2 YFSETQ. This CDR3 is CASSLNPRFKDTQYF. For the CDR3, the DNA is TGCGCCAGCAGCTTGAACCCCAGGTTCAAAGATACGCAGTATTTT.

CDR3: CASSLLGGVVETQYF. CDR3 nucleotide sequence: TGTGCCAGCAGCTTGCTGGGGGGGGTAGTAGAGACCCAGTACTTC. The gene calls are TRBV7-6 and TRBJ2-5, with TRBD2 identical over 7 bases. CDR3 length equals 15 residues. With V trimmed by 3 bases and J by 4 bases, 8 bases remained unmatched. CDR1 and CDR2 (germline): SGHVS, FNYEAQ.

The CDR3 nucleotides read TGTGCCAGCAGTTACTCTTACACAGATACGCAGTATTTT. It encodes CASSYSYTDTQYF. The chain has TRBV6-5 and TRBJ2-3, with unresolved D. The CDR3 is 13 residues long. Trimming removed 0 bases from V and 2 bases from J, with 3 bases in between. Germline V gene sequence: CDR1 MNHEY, CDR2 SVGAGI.

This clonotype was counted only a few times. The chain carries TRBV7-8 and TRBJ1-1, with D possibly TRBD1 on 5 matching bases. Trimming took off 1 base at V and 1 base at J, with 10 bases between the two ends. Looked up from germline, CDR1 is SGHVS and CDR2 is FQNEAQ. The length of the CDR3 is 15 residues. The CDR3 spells CASSLGPGPNTEAFF. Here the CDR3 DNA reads TGTGCCAGCAGCTTAGGGCCGGGGCCGAACACTGAAGCTTTCTTT.

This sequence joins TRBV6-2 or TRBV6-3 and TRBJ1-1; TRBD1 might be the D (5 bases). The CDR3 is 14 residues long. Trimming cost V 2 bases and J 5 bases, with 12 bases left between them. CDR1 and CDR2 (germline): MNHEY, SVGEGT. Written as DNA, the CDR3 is TGTGCCAGCAGTTACGGGGGACGGGGGACTGAAGCTTTCTTT. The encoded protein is CASSYGGRGTEAFF.

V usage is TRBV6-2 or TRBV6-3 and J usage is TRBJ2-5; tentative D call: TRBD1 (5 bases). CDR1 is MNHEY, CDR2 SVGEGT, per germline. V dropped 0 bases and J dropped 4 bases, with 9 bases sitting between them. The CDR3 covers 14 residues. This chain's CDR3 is CASSYSRVRETQYF. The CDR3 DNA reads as TGTGCCAGCAGTTACTCCAGGGTTCGAGAGACCCAGTACTTC.

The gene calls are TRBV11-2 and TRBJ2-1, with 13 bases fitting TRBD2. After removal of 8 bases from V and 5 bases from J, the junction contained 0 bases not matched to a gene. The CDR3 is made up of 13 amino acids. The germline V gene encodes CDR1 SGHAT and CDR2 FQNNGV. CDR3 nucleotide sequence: TGTGCCAGCGGACTAGCGGGGGACAATGAGCAGTTCTTC. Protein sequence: CASGLAGDNEQFF.

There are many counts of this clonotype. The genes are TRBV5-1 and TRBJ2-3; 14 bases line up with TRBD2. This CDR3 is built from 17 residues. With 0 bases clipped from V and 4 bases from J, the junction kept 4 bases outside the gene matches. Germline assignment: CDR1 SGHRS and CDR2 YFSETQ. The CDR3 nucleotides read TGCGCCAGCAGCTTGGAGGGGACTAGCGGGGGCGCAGATACGCAGTATTTT. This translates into CASSLEGTSGGADTQYF.

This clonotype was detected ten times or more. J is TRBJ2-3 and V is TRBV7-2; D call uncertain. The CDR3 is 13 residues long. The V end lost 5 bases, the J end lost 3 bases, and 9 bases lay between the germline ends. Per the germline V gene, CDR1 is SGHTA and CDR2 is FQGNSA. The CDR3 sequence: CASSSPETDTQYF. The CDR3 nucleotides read TGTGCCAGCAGCAGCCCAGAGACAGATACGCAGTATTTT.

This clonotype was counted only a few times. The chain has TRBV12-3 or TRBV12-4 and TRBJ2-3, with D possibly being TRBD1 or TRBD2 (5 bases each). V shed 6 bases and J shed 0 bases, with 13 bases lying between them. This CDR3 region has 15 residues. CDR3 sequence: CASRTLGTSTDTQYF. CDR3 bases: TGTGCCAGCAGGACGCTAGGGACCAGCACAGATACGCAGTATTTT.

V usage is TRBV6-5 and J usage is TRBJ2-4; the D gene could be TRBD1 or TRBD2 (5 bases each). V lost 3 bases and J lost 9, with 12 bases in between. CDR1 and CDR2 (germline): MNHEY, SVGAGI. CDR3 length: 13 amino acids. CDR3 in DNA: TGTGCCAGCAGTTATGCGGCAGGGACCATTCAGTACTTC. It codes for CASSYAAGTIQYF.

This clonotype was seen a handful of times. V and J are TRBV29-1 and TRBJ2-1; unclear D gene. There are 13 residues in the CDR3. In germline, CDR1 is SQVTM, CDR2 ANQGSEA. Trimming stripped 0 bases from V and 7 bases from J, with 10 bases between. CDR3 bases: TGCAGCGTTGAAGATCGCGTTCCTAATGAGCAGTTCTTC. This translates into CSVEDRVPNEQFF.

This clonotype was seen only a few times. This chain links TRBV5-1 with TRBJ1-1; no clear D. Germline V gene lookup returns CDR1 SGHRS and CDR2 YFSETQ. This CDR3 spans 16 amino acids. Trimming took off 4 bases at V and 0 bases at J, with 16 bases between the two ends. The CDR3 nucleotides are TGCGCCAGCAGCGCCTTCCTGGGGTCGGTGAACACTGAAGCTTTCTTT. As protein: CASSAFLGSVNTEAFF. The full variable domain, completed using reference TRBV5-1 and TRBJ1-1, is KAGVTQTPRYLIKTRGQQVTLSCSPISGHRSVSWYQQTPGQGLQFLFEYFSETQRNKGNFPGRFSGRQFSNSRSEMNVSTLELGDSALYLCASSAFLGSVNTEAFFGQGTRLTVV.

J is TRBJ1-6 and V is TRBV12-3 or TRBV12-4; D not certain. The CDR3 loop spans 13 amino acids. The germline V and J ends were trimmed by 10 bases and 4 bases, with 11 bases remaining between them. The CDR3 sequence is CATDDGYNSPLHF. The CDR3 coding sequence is TGTGCCACCGACGACGGATATAATTCACCCCTCCACTTT.

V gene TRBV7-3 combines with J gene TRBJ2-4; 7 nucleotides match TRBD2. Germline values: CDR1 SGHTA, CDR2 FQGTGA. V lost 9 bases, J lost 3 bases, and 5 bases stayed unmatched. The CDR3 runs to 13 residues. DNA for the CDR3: TGTGCCAGAAAGCGGGGCGGCAAAAACATTCAGTACTTC. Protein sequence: CARKRGGKNIQYF.

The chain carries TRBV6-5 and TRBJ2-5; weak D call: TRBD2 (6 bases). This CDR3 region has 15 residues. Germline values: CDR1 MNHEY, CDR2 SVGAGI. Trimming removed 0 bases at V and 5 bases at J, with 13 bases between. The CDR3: CASSYSTRSGETQYF. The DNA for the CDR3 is TGTGCCAGCAGTTACTCGACTAGGTCGGGCGAGACCCAGTACTTC.

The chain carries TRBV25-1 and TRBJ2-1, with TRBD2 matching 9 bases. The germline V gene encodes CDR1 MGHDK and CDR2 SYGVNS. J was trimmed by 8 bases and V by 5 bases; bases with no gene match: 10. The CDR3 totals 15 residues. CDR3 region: CASSSTSSGGDEQFF. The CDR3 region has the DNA TGTGCCAGCAGTTCTACCAGTAGCGGGGGAGATGAGCAGTTCTTC.

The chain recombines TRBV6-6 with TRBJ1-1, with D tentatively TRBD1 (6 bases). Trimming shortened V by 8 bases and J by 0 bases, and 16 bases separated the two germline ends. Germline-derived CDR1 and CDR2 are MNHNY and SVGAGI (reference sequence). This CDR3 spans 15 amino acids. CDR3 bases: TGTGCCAGCGGGCCGACAGGCCAAATGAACACTGAAGCTTTCTTT. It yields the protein CASGPTGQMNTEAFF.

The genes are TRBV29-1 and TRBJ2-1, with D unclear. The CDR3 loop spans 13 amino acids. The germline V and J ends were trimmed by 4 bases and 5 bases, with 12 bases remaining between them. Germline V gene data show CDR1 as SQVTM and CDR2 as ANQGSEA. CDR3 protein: CSVVAVYHNEQFF. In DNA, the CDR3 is TGCAGCGTTGTGGCAGTCTACCACAATGAGCAGTTCTTC.

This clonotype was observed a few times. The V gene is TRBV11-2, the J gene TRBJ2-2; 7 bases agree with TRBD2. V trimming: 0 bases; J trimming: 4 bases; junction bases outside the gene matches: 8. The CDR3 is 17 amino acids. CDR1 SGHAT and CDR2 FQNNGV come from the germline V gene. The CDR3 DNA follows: TGTGCCAGCAGCTTAGATCCGGGGAGGGTGAGCACCGGGGAGCTGTTTTTT. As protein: CASSLDPGRVSTGELFF.

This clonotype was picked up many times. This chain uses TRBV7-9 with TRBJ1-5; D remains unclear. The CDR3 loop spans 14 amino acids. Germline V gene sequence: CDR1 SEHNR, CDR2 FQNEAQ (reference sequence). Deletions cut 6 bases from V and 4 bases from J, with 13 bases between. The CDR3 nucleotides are TGTGCCAGCAGTAAGGCCTCGGGGAATCAGCCCCAGCATTTT. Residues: CASSKASGNQPQHF.